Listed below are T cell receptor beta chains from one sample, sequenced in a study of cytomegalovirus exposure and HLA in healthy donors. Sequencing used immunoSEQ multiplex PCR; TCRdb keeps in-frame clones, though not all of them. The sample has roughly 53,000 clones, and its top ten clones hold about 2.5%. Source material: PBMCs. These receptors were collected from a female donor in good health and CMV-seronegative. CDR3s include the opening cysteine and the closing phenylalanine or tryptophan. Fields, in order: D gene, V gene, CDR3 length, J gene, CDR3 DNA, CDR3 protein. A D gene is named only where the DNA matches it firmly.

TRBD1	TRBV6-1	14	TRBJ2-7	TGTGCCAGCAGCGGGACAGGGCCAACCTACGAGCAGTACTTC	CASSGTGPTYEQYF
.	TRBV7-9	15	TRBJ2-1	TGTGCCAGCAGCTCGGGGGAGCGCTCCTACAATGAGCAGTTCTTC	CASSSGERSYNEQFF
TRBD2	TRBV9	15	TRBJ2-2	TGTGCCAGCAGCGTCCAAGCGGGAGTAACCGGGGAGCTGTTTTTT	CASSVQAGVTGELFF
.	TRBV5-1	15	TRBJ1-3	TGCGCCAGCAGCTTGGGACTGAACTCTGGAAACACCATATATTTT	CASSLGLNSGNTIYF
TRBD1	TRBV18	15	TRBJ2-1	TGTGCCAGCTCACCCCGGGACAGGGGGGACAATGAGCAGTTCTTC	CASSPRDRGDNEQFF
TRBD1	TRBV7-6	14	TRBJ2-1	TGTGCCAGCAGCTTAATAGACAGGGGCAATGAGCAGTTCTTC	CASSLIDRGNEQFF
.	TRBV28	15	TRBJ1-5	TGTGCCAGCAGCTTTCTACAGGGTTCTAATCAGCCCCAGCATTTT	CASSFLQGSNQPQHF
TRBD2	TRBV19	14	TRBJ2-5	TGTGCCAGTAGTATGGGAGGGGTCCAAGAGACCCAGTACTTC	CASSMGGVQETQYF
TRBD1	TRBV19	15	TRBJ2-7	TGTGCCAGTAGTACGGGGACAGGGGTGAATCACGAGCAGTACTTC	CASSTGTGVNHEQYF
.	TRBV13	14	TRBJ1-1	TGTGCCAGCAGCCAGTGGGGAGGGGGCACTGAAGCTTTCTTT	CASSQWGGGTEAFF
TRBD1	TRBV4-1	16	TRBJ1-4	TGCGCCAGCAGCCATACCCCCGGGACAGTCAATGAAAAACTGTTTTTT	CASSHTPGTVNEKLFF
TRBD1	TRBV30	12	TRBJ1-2	TGTGCCTTCCCAGGGGGACGCTTTGGCTACACCTTC	CAFPGGRFGYTF
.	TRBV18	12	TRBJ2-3	TGTGCCAGCTCACCAAGCGCAGATACGCAGTATTTT	CASSPSADTQYF
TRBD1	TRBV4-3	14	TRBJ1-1	TGCGCCAGCAGCCAAGATCACAGGGGGACTGAAGCTTTCTTT	CASSQDHRGTEAFF
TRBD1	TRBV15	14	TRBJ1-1	TGTGCCACCGGCCTCAGGGGGGAGAACACTGAAGCTTTCTTT	CATGLRGENTEAFF
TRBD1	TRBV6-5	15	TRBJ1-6	TGTGCCAGCAGTCTCCCCGGGACAGGGGGATCACCCCTCCACTTT	CASSLPGTGGSPLHF
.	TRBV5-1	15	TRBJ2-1	TGCGCCAGCAGCGTGGCCTCGTCCTCCTACAATGAGCAGTTCTTC	CASSVASSSYNEQFF
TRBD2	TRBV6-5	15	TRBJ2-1	TGTGCCAGCAGTTTGCTCCGGGGGGGAGTCAATGAGCAGTTCTTC	CASSLLRGGVNEQFF
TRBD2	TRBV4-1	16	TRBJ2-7	TGCGCCAGCAGCCAAGAAGCTAGCGGGGGGTTGTACGAGCAGTACTTC	CASSQEASGGLYEQYF
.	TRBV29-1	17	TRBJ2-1	TGCAGCGCCCTTACAACAGGGACACAATTCTCCGACAATGAGCAGTTCTTC	CSALTTGTQFSDNEQFF
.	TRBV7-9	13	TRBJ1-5	TGTGCCAGCAGCCCGAACAGGAATCAGCCCCAGCATTTT	CASSPNRNQPQHF
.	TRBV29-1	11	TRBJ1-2	TGCAGCGTTCAAGAGGCTTATGGCTACACCTTC	CSVQEAYGYTF
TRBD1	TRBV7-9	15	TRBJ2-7	TGTGCCAGCAGCTCGCACCGGGACAGGGCGAACGAGCAGTACTTC	CASSSHRDRANEQYF
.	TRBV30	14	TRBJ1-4	TGTGCCTGGAGTGCGGGCGGGAGTAATGAAAAACTGTTTTTT	CAWSAGGSNEKLFF
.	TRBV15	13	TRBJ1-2	TGTGCCACCAACCTGGACAGTCGCGGGGGCTACACCTTC	CATNLDSRGGYTF
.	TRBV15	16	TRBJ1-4	TGTGCCACCAGCAGAGATCGGAACGCGGGTATAGAAAAACTGTTTTTT	CATSRDRNAGIEKLFF
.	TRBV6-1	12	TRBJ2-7	TGTGCCAGCAGAACAGGGATCTACGAGCAGTACTTC	CASRTGIYEQYF
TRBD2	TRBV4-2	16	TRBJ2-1	TGTGCCAGCAGCCAAGTCCAGCGGGGGGGCGTTGATGAGCAGTTCTTC	CASSQVQRGGVDEQFF
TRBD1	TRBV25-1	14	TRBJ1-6	TGTGCCAGCAGTGCACAGGGGAATAATTCACCCCTCCACTTT	CASSAQGNNSPLHF
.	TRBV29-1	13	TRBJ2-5	TGCAGCGTTGAATCCCACCCGGGGGAGACCCAGTACTTC	CSVESHPGETQYF
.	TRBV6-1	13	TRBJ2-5	TGTGCCAGCAGTGAGGACAACCAAGAGACCCAGTACTTC	CASSEDNQETQYF